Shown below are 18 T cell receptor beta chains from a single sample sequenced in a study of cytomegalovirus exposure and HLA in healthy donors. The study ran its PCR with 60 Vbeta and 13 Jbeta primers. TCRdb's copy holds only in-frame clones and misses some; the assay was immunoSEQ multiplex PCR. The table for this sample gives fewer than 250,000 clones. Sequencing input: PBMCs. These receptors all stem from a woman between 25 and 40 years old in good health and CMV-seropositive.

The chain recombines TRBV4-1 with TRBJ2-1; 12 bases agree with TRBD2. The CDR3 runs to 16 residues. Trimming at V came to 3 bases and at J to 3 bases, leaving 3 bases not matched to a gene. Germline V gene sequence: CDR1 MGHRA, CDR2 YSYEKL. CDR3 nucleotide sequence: TGCGCCAGCAGCCAGGCTAGCGGGAGGGTCTACAATGAGCAGTTCTTC. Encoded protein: CASSQASGRVYNEQFF.

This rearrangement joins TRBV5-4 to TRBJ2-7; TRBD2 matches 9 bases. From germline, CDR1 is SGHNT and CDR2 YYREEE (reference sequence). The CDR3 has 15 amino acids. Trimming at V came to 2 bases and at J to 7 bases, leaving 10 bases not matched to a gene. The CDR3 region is CASSLRGGGADEQYF. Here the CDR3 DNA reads TGTGCCAGCAGCTTAAGGGGCGGGGGGGCGGATGAGCAGTACTTC.

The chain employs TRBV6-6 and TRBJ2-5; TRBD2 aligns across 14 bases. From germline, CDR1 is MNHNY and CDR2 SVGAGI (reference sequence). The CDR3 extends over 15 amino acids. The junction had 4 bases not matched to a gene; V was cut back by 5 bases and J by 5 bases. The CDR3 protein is CASSRGLAGGETQYF. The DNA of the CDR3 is TGTGCCAGCAGTCGTGGACTAGCGGGGGGTGAGACCCAGTACTTC.

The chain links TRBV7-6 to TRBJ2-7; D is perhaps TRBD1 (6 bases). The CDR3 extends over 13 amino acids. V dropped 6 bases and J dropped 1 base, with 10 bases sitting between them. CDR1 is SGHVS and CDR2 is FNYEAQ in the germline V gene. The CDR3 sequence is CASSSGQSYEQYF. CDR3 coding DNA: TGTGCCAGCAGTTCAGGACAGTCCTACGAGCAGTACTTC.

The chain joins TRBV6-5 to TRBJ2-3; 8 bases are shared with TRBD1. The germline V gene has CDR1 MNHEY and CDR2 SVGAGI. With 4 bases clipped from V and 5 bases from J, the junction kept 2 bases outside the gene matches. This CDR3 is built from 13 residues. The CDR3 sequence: CASSSTGGDTQYF. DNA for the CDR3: TGTGCCAGCAGTTCCACAGGGGGAGATACGCAGTATTTT.

In DNA, the CDR3 is TGTGCCAGCAGCTCACAGGACAGGGCCTACACCTTC. Amino acid sequence: CASSSQDRAYTF. The chain uses TRBV7-9 and TRBJ1-2; 8 bases fit TRBD1. The CDR3 length is 12 residues. Germline CDR1 and CDR2: SEHNR and FQNEAQ (reference sequence). V lost 4 bases, J lost 10 bases, and 5 bases stayed unmatched.

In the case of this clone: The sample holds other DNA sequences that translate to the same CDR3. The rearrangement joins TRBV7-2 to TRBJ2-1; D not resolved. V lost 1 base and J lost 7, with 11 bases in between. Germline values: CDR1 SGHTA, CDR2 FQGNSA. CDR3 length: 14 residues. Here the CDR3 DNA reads TGTGCCAGCAGCTTAGTCTTAGCTTCGAATGAGCAGTTCTTC. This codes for CASSLVLASNEQFF.

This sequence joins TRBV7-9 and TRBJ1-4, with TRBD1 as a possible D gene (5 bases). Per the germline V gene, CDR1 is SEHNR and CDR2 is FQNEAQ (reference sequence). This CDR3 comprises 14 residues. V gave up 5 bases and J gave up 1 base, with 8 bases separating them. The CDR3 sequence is CASSTDRTNEKLFF. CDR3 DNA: TGTGCCAGCAGCACTGACAGAACTAATGAAAAACTGTTTTTT.

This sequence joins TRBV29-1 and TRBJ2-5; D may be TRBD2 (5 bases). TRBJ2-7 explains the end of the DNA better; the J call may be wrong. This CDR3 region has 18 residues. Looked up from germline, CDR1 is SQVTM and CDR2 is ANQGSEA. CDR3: CSVEANPRGRYSPYEQYF. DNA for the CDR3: TGCAGCGTTGAAGCGAACCCCAGAGGGAGATATTCTCCCTACGAGCAGTACTTC.

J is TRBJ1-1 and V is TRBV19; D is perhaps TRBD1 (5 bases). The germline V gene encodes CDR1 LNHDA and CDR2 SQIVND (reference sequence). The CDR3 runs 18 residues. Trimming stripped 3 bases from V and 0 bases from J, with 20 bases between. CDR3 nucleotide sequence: TGTGCCAGTAGTATCTCCACCCTCCGGACACCCATGAACACTGAAGCTTTCTTT. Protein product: CASSISTLRTPMNTEAFF.

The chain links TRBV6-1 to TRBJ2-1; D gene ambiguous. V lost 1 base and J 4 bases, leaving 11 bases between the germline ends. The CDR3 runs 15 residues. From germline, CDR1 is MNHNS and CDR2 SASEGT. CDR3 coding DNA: TGTGCCAGCAGTGAAGGGCCCTTCCGATACAATGAGCAGTTCTTC. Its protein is CASSEGPFRYNEQFF.

The CDR3 sequence: CASSEWSGPATNEKLFF. CDR3 DNA sequence: TGTGCCAGCAGTGAATGGTCAGGGCCTGCAACTAATGAAAAACTGTTTTTT. The rearrangement joins TRBV25-1 to TRBJ1-4; maybe TRBD1 (5 bases). V lost 1 base and J 0 bases, leaving 12 bases between the germline ends. The CDR3 covers 17 residues. Germline CDR1 and CDR2: MGHDK and SYGVNS.

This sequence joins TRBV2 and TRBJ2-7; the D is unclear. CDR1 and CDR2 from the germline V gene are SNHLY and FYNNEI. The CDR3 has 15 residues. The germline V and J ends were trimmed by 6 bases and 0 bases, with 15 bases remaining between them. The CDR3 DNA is TGTGCCAGCAGCGCGACGCGAGACACCTCCTACGAGCAGTACTTC. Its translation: CASSATRDTSYEQYF.

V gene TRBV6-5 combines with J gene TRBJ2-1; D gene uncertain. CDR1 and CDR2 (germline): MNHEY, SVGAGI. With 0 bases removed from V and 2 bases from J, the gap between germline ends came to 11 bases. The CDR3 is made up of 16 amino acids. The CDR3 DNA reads TGTGCCAGCAGTTACTCATCTAATCACCCCTACAATGAGCAGTTCTTC. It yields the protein CASSYSSNHPYNEQFF.

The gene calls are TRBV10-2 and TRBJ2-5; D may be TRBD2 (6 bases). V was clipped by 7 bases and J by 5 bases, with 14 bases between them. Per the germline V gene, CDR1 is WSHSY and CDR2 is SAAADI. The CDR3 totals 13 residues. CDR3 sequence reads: CASTGGFGETQYF. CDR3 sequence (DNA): TGCGCCAGCACCGGGGGATTCGGGGAGACCCAGTACTTC.

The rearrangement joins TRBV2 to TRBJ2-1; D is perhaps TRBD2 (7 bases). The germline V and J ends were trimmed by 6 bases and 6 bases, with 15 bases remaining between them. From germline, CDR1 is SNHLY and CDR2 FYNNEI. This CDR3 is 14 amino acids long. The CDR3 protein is CASRRGGAANEQFF. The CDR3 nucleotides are TGTGCCAGCAGGAGAGGGGGGGCAGCCAATGAGCAGTTCTTC.

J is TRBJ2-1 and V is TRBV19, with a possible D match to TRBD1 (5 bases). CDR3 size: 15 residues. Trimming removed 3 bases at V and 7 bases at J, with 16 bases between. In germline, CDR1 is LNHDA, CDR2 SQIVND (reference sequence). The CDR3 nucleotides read TGTGCCAGTAGTATCGGGCAGGGTATTGTTAATGAGCAGTTCTTC. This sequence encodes CASSIGQGIVNEQFF.

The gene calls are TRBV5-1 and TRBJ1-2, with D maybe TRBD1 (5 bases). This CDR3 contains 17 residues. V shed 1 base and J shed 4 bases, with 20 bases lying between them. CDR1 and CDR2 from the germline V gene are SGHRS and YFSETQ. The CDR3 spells CASSLRAGRAASYGYTF. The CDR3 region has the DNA TGCGCCAGCAGCTTGAGGGCAGGGAGGGCCGCTAGCTATGGCTACACCTTC.